The present entry profiles one T cell receptor (beta chain) with its context. Germline V gene sequence: CDR1 MNHEY, CDR2 SVGAGI. The CDR3 loop spans 15 amino acids. Trimming left V 5 bases short and J 6 bases short, with 16 bases between. This entry belongs to a study of blood T cell repertoires in COVID-19. This table comes from immunoSEQ multiplex PCR, and its TCRdb copy is limited to in-frame clones, with some not included. The sample includes fewer than 350,000 clones, about 90% of them seen just once. This chain uses TRBV6-5 with TRBJ2-2; D remains unclear. Specimen: PBMCs or T cells enriched from blood (not recorded which). The sequence was obtained from a woman in her 30s with acute COVID-19. DNA of the CDR3: TGTGCCAGCAGTAAGGTCCCCCCGCGGCCCGGGGAGCTGTTTTTT. Translated, it gives CASSKVPPRPGELFF.